Given below is one TCR beta chain in context. Its antigen is not known. The library was designed around alpha chains, so this beta chain is a stray read whose abundance carries little weight. This sample stems from a study of spatial heterogeneity in lung cancer. Overall study: A strong correlation was found between TCR transcript counts in tumor regions and a T cell module score derived from matched bulk RNA-seq. Findings and caveats of the study: Coverage of tumor T cells, an estimated figure, was approximately 7.7% for alpha and around 12% for beta chains. There was tracking of ubiquitous and regional nonsynonymous mutations by the respective counts of ubiquitous and regional expanded TCRs. Counts of expanded intratumoral alpha and beta TCRs tracked tumor mutation counts.

Noted time point: sample taken at primary tumor resection. Whole RNA, isolated from tumor, nontumor lung or frozen PBMC, was sequenced without prior sorting. There are 14 residues in the CDR3. Germline lookup yields CDR1 SGDLS and CDR2 YYNGEE. The V end was cut by 3 bases, the J end by 5 bases, with 14 bases between. TCRdb re-called the 5' RACE reads with MiXCR, one entry per CDR3 protein. The sample comprises under 200 distinct CDR3 sequences, about two thirds of which are singletons, and 85% rests with the top ten. The sequences come from lung tumor tissue, collected at surgery. This receptor was identified in a male donor with early-stage non-small cell lung cancer. This chain connects TRBV9 to TRBJ2-5; a weak D match, TRBD1 (6 bases). CDR3 region: CASSAEDRYETQYF. CDR3 in DNA: TGTGCCAGCAGCGCCGAGGACAGATACGAGACCCAGTACTTC.